These T cell receptor beta chains were read from a single sample in a study of blood T cell repertoires in COVID-19. This table comes from immunoSEQ multiplex PCR, and its TCRdb copy is limited to in-frame clones, with some not included. Here the sample spans hundreds of thousands of clones, 70% to 90% being singletons. Sequencing was performed on PBMCs or T cells enriched from blood (not recorded which). The origin of the receptors is a woman between 35 and 50 years old with acute COVID-19. Each CDR3 is given with its conserved first and last residue. The D gene is left open where the match is weak. Size is stated for part of the rows, as once, few or many counts, or as a class when the clone is expanded.

TGTGCCAGCAGCGCACCGGCCGGCCGGACAGGGTATAATTCACCCCTCCACTTT,CASSAPAGRTGYNSPLHF,TRBJ1-6,TRBV7-2,TRBD1,once
TGTGCCTGGAGGAAGCGGGCCGAGGGAGATACGCAGTATTTT,CAWRKRAEGDTQYF,TRBJ2-3,TRBV30,NA,NA
TGTGCCAGCAGTTATCGGGACAGGGGCACCTACGAGCAGTACTTC,CASSYRDRGTYEQYF,TRBJ2-7,TRBV6-5,TRBD1,once
TGTGCCAGCAGTTACTCGGGAGGGGGGGGCTATGGCTACACCTTC,CASSYSGGGGYGYTF,TRBJ1-2,TRBV6-5,NA,NA
TGCGCCAGCAGCCTGACTTCCACCTACGAGCAGTACTTC,CASSLTSTYEQYF,TRBJ2-7,TRBV5-1,NA,NA
TGTGCCAGCAGCTTAGCTGGGCTCTATTCACCCCTCCACTTT,CASSLAGLYSPLHF,TRBJ1-6,TRBV7-2,NA,NA
TGTGCCACCAGCAGAGTGCAGGGGTCAGCTTTCTTT,CATSRVQGSAFF,TRBJ1-1,TRBV15,NA,NA
TGCGCCAGCAGCTTGGAGCGGTCTAATGAAAAACTGTTTTTT,CASSLERSNEKLFF,TRBJ1-4,TRBV5-1,NA,NA
TGTGCCAGCAGTCCAGGGTCCGGCGCGTCTGGGGCCAACGTCCTGACTTTC,CASSPGSGASGANVLTF,TRBJ2-6,TRBV2,NA,NA
TGTGCCAGCCGGGGAACTAGCACAGATACGCAGTATTTT,CASRGTSTDTQYF,TRBJ2-3,TRBV2,NA,once
TGTGCCAGCAGCGTCCGGGATCACTCTGGAAACACCATATATTTT,CASSVRDHSGNTIYF,TRBJ1-3,TRBV9,NA,NA
TGTGCCTGGAGTCTGGGGACAACCGATCAGCCCCAGCATTTT,CAWSLGTTDQPQHF,TRBJ1-5,TRBV30,NA,NA
TGTGCCACCAGTGGGGACAGGGAATCGGTGTCAGAGACCCAGTACTTC,CATSGDRESVSETQYF,TRBJ2-5,TRBV24-1,TRBD1,NA
TGTGCCAGTAGTATTGGATTAATGGGCGGGGGGGAGGACAATGAGCAGTTCTTC,CASSIGLMGGGEDNEQFF,TRBJ2-1,TRBV19,TRBD2,NA
TGTGCCAGCAGTGAGGGACTAGCGGGGGGGCCTTACGAGCAGTACTTC,CASSEGLAGGPYEQYF,TRBJ2-7,TRBV6-1,TRBD2,NA
TGTGCCAGCAGCGTAGACTGGAATTCACCCCTCCACTTT,CASSVDWNSPLHF,TRBJ1-6,TRBV9,NA,NA